This TCR beta chain was identified during a study of OX40 agonist ivuxolimab in advanced cancers. Study-wide context: All patients had ivuxolimab intravenously every 2 weeks at 0.01 to 10 mg/kg. The eligibility criteria allowed prior anti-PD-1, anti-PD-L1 or anti-CTLA-4 therapy, and approximately 42% had some. Study-wide findings and caveats: Part of the nonresponder group also had normalized T-cell clonal expansion that was low. Among T cells, CD8+ cells averaged more expanded clones than CD4+ cells.

Comment on this clone: Its specificity is unknown.

Clones were sequenced by immunoSEQ multiplex PCR, and TCRdb holds only the in-frame ones, with some missing. The table records around 56,000 clones, 70% to 80% of them present only once. This material consisted of CD4+ or CD8+ T cells sorted from blood, taken in a trial of the OX40 agonist ivuxolimab. The TCR comes from an adult with an advanced solid tumor such as melanoma, head and neck, liver or kidney cancer.

DNA of the CDR3: TGTGCCAGTAGCGATGCCGGGATCGCCTACGAGCAGTACTTC. It translates to CASSDAGIAYEQYF. The chain couples TRBV19 to TRBJ2-7; D is possibly TRBD2 (5 bases). The CDR3 contains 14 residues. With 6 bases removed from V and 2 bases from J, the gap between germline ends came to 14 bases. CDR1 and CDR2 (germline): LNHDA, SQIVND (reference sequence).